Each of the 27 T cell receptor beta chains below was sequenced from the same sample in a study of T cells in Graves' hyperthyroidism and ophthalmopathy. What was amplified from RNA transcripts were TCR beta CDR3 regions. Carried out on the TCR CDR3, a first-round RT-PCR used the HTBI primer set. TCRdb fed the multiplex PCR reads into MiXCR, producing one record per CDR3 protein. The sample yields 400,000 to 500,000 distinct CDR3 sequences, around an eighth seen once. Input material: blood. The receptors originated from a woman under 30 with Graves' hyperthyroidism.

This clonotype was seen a single time. The chain links TRBV2 to TRBJ2-2, with 10 positions matching TRBD1. Germline V gene sequence: CDR1 SNHLY, CDR2 FYNNEI. V lost 4 bases to trimming and J lost 8 bases; unmatched junction nucleotides: 4. The length of the CDR3 is 14 residues. This CDR3 reads CASSGQGAPGELFF. The CDR3 DNA reads TGTGCCAGCAGTGGACAGGGGGCGCCAGGGGAGCTGTTTTTT.

V gene TRBV7-9 combines with J gene TRBJ2-2; possible D gene TRBD1, 5 bases. Between the trimmed V and J ends, which lost 6 bases and 10 bases, there was a span of 18 bases. Germline V lookup: CDR1 SEHNR, CDR2 FQNEAQ (reference sequence). This CDR3 comprises 14 residues. The CDR3, as DNA: TGTGCCAGCAGTGTGCCCCGGGTTGGGGCGGAGCTGTTTTTT. Translation: CASSVPRVGAELFF.

The V and J genes are TRBV12-3 or TRBV12-4 and TRBJ2-1; D is ambiguous. CDR3 length: 12 amino acids. V lost 6 bases, J lost 14 bases, and 17 bases lay in between. Here the CDR3 DNA reads TGTGCCAGCAGCCAAGACCCTACGGTAGAGTTCTTC. Protein sequence: CASSQDPTVEFF.

This chain joins TRBV24-1 and TRBJ2-3; no definite D call. CDR3 size: 16 residues. The germline gives CDR1 KGHDR, CDR2 SFDVKD. V was pared by 4 bases and J by 3 bases, with 16 bases between. CDR3: CATSDPLRTGTDTQYF. The CDR3 nucleotides read TGTGCCACCAGTGACCCCCTACGGACCGGTACAGATACGCAGTATTTT.

Notes on this clonotype: A read error may account for a junction end that differs from germline. The rearrangement joins TRBV29-1 to TRBJ2-2; the match to TRBD1 covers 9 bases. The CDR3 is made up of 13 amino acids. Germline loops: CDR1 SQVTM, CDR2 ANQGSEA. The CDR3 nucleotides read TGCAGCTTTGACAGGGGGAATACCGGGGAGCTGTTTTTT. Translation gives CSFDRGNTGELFF.

Ten or more counts support this clonotype. V is TRBV12-5 and J is TRBJ1-2; no reliable D call. V lost 3 bases, J lost 4 bases, and 12 bases lay in between. The CDR3 is 14 amino acids. The germline gives CDR1 LGHNT, CDR2 FRNRAP. The CDR3 DNA reads TGTGCTAGTGGTTTTGGACGGGGAATCTATGGCTACACCTTC. Translating gives CASGFGRGIYGYTF.

This clonotype came up many times. The genes are TRBV29-1 and TRBJ2-1, with TRBD2 matching over 7 bases. Germline-derived CDR1 and CDR2 are SQVTM and ANQGSEA. This CDR3 is built from 13 residues. V shed 4 bases and J 8 bases; nucleotides not matched to a gene: 8. DNA for the CDR3: TGCAGCGTTGGGGGGGGTCGCGGGTATGAGCAGTTCTTC. Residues: CSVGGGRGYEQFF.

Many counts were recorded for this clonotype. The CDR3 coding sequence is TGTGCCAGCAGTCCAGGCGCAAGGGCTGAAGCTTTCTTT. Translating gives CASSPGARAEAFF. The V gene is TRBV6-1, the J gene TRBJ1-1; unclear D gene. V lost 5 bases to trimming and J lost 6 bases, with 13 bases between them. The germline CDR1 and CDR2 sequences are MNHNS and SASEGT. The CDR3 consists of 13 residues.

This clonotype was seen ten or more times. The V and J genes are TRBV5-5 and TRBJ2-2, with a tentative D call TRBD2 (6 bases). CDR3 length: 15 residues. V lost 3 bases, J lost 7 bases, and 16 bases lay in between. Per the germline V gene, CDR1 is SGHKS and CDR2 is YYEKEE (reference sequence). The CDR3 region is CASSWDSETGGELFF. The CDR3 nucleotides are TGTGCCAGCAGCTGGGACTCGGAGACGGGCGGGGAGCTGTTTTTT.

This clonotype was counted ten times or more. V gene TRBV5-1 combines with J gene TRBJ1-1; D not resolved. Germline assignment: CDR1 SGHRS and CDR2 YFSETQ. This CDR3 has 12 amino acids. V was clipped by 4 bases and J by 6 bases, with 10 bases between them. The CDR3 loop is CASSREAAEAFF. The CDR3 DNA sequence: TGCGCCAGCAGCAGGGAGGCGGCTGAAGCTTTCTTT.

This clonotype came up many times. V and J are TRBV20-1 and TRBJ2-1, with D unclear. Germline CDR1 and CDR2: DFQATT and SNEGSKA (reference sequence). Trimming cost V 0 bases and J 3 bases, with 6 bases left between them. The CDR3 length is 13 residues. CDR3 residues: CSARDPNYNEQFF. Written as DNA, the CDR3 is TGCAGTGCTAGAGATCCTAACTACAATGAGCAGTTCTTC.

This clonotype appeared many times. The rearrangement joins TRBV27 to TRBJ1-1, with a possible D match to TRBD1 (5 bases). V lost 1 base to trimming and J lost 8 bases, with 8 bases between them. This CDR3 contains 12 residues. Per germline, CDR1 MNHEY and CDR2 SMNVEV (reference sequence). Here the CDR3 reads CASSLWGREAFF. The CDR3 region has the DNA TGTGCCAGCAGTTTATGGGGCCGCGAAGCTTTCTTT.

CDR3 nucleotides: TGTGCCAGCACTCCCGGAGGGGGGGCCACTTCTGGGGGCTACACCTTC. Translated: CASTPGGGATSGGYTF. The V call is TRBV7-3, the J call TRBJ1-2; TRBD1 is a possible D gene (6 bases). Germline V gene sequence: CDR1 SGHTA, CDR2 FQGTGA. Trimming took off 7 bases at V and 8 bases at J, with 26 bases between the two ends. CDR3 length: 16 amino acids.

Many counts were recorded for this clonotype. The rearrangement uses TRBV11-2 and TRBJ2-5; the match to TRBD2 covers 7 bases. Trimming cost V 5 bases and J 13 bases; bases outside gene matches: 10. The CDR3 runs 12 residues. CDR1 and CDR2 (germline): SGHAT, FQNNGV. The CDR3 DNA reads TGTGCCAGCAGCCCGGGGGGAAATGGGGGGTACTTC. As protein: CASSPGGNGGYF. The whole variable domain, filled in from reference TRBV11-2 and TRBJ2-5, reads EAGVAQSPRYKIIEKRQSVAFWCNPISGHATLYWYQQILGQGPKLLIQFQNNGVVDDSQLPKDRFSAERLKGVDSTLKIQPAKLEDSAVYLCASSPGGNGGYFGPGTRLLVL.

This clonotype has a count of ten or more. The J gene is TRBJ1-2, the V gene TRBV7-3, with TRBD1 matching 7 bases. The V and J ends lost 8 bases and 7 bases, in that order; junction bases with no gene match: 16. Germline CDR1 reads SGHTA; CDR2 reads FQGTGA. This CDR3 is built from 15 residues. The CDR3 DNA reads as TGTGCCAGCGCCCGGGACAGCATCACTTCTGGTGGCTACACCTTC. As protein: CASARDSITSGGYTF. Complete variable domain (other parts from reference TRBV7-3 and TRBJ1-2): GAGVSQTPSNKVTEKGKYVELRCDPISGHTALYWYRQSLGQGPEFLIYFQGTGAADDSGLPNDRFFAVRPEGSVSTLKIQRTERGDSAVYLCASARDSITSGGYTFGSGTRLTVV.

Worth noting for this clonotype: Just one base apart from a much larger clone, this may be a read error. The V and J genes are TRBV7-2 and TRBJ1-3; no clear D gene. The CDR3 consists of 15 residues. Germline V gives CDR1 SGHTA, CDR2 FQGNSA. CDR3 sequence reads: CASSWAQDSGNAIYF. CDR3 in DNA: TGTGCCAGCAGCTGGGCTCAGGACTCTGGAAACGCCATATATTTT.

This clonotype was counted at least ten times. The V call is TRBV20-1, the J call TRBJ1-5; tentative D call: TRBD1 (5 bases). Germline values: CDR1 DFQATT, CDR2 SNEGSKA (reference sequence). The CDR3 runs to 13 residues. Deletions cut 3 bases from V and 6 bases from J, with 12 bases between. In DNA, the CDR3 is TGCAGTGCTAGTCCCCAGGGCCCTCAGCCCCAGCATTTT. This sequence encodes CSASPQGPQPQHF.

The CDR3 is CASSATENTEAFF. The CDR3 DNA reads TGTGCCAGCAGTGCGACGGAAAACACTGAAGCTTTCTTT. The chain couples TRBV6-1 to TRBJ1-1, with no clear D. The germline V gene has CDR1 MNHNS and CDR2 SASEGT. The V end was cut by 4 bases, the J end by 2 bases, with 8 bases between. This CDR3 region has 13 residues.

This clonotype was detected many times. The chain employs TRBV7-3 and TRBJ2-1, with D perhaps TRBD2 (6 bases). V dropped 5 bases and J dropped 12 bases, with 35 bases sitting between them. This CDR3 is 19 amino acids long. CDR1 and CDR2 (germline): SGHTA, FQGTGA. DNA of the CDR3: TGTGCCAGCAGCCCCCCACCCGGGCTTACGGGACTTGGAACCTCCGTGCAGTTCTTC. It codes for CASSPPPGLTGLGTSVQFF.

Many counts were recorded for this clonotype. This rearrangement joins TRBV9 to TRBJ2-5; 7 nucleotides match TRBD2. Per germline, CDR1 SGDLS and CDR2 YYNGEE. There are 15 residues in the CDR3. The ends lost 3 bases at V and 4 bases at J; junction bases unmatched: 9. In nucleotides, the CDR3 is TGTGCCAGCAGCGCCCCCCCGGGAGGAGGAGAGACCCAGTACTTC. Translating it yields CASSAPPGGGETQYF.

Many counts were recorded for this clonotype. The chain has TRBV12-3 or TRBV12-4 and TRBJ2-1, with 10 positions matching TRBD2. Trimming took 7 bases from V and 8 from J; bases not matched to a gene: 8. CDR3 length: 14 amino acids. The CDR3 coding sequence is TGTGCCAGCACTTCTAGCGGGAGTCGCGATGAGCAGTTCTTC. Protein: CASTSSGSRDEQFF.

The chain has TRBV5-8 and TRBJ2-2; D not resolved. The germline gives CDR1 SGHTS, CDR2 YDEGEE. The CDR3 has 10 residues. Trimming pared 7 bases from V and 7 bases from J, leaving 5 bases between. The CDR3 region is CASVHGELFF. The CDR3 DNA reads as TGTGCCAGCGTCCACGGGGAGCTGTTTTTT. The full variable domain, its missing parts supplied by reference TRBV5-8 and TRBJ2-2, is EAGVTQSPTHLIKTRGQQATLRCSPISGHTSVYWYQQALGLGLQFLLWYDEGEERNRGNFPPRFSGRQFPNYSSELNVNALELEDSALYLCASVHGELFFGEGSRLTVL.

This clonotype has ten or more counts. V is TRBV27 and J is TRBJ2-7; 7 bases map to TRBD1. Germline V lookup: CDR1 MNHEY, CDR2 SMNVEV (reference sequence). The CDR3 covers 15 residues. Trimming removed 5 bases from V and 6 bases from J; junction bases left unmatched: 13. The CDR3, as DNA: TGTGCCAGCAGTAGCAGACAGGGCCGCAGGGGCGAGCAGTACTTC. It yields the protein CASSSRQGRRGEQYF.

This clonotype was seen many times. J is TRBJ1-1 and V is TRBV29-1, with D possibly matching TRBD1 (6 bases). Germline V gene sequence: CDR1 SQVTM, CDR2 ANQGSEA. The CDR3 length is 15 residues. V was shortened by 7 bases and J by 4 bases, with 22 bases between the two germline ends. DNA of the CDR3: TGCAGCGCATCGGAGGCCAGGGGTAGGGGCACTGAAGCTTTCTTT. Its translation is CSASEARGRGTEAFF. Full variable domain (remainder filled in from reference TRBV29-1 and TRBJ1-1): SAVISQKPSRDICQRGTSLTIQCQVDSQVTMMFWYRQQPGQSLTLIATANQGSEATYESGFVIDKFPISRPNLTFSTLTVSNMSPEDSSIYLCSASEARGRGTEAFFGQGTRLTVV.

This sequence joins TRBV2 and TRBJ1-2, with 9 bases lining up with TRBD1. The V segment lost 6 bases and the J segment 8 bases; nucleotides outside the gene matches: 7. The CDR3 is 13 amino acids. Germline assignment: CDR1 SNHLY and CDR2 FYNNEI. This CDR3 reads CASSGTGKVGYTF. The CDR3 nucleotides read TGTGCCAGCAGCGGGACAGGGAAGGTCGGCTACACCTTC. The whole variable domain, remainder taken from reference TRBV2 and TRBJ1-2, is EPEVTQTPSHQVTQMGQEVILRCVPISNHLYFYWYRQILGQKVEFLVSFYNNEISEKSEIFDDQFSVERPDGSNFTLKIRSTKLEDSAMYFCASSGTGKVGYTFGSGTRLTVV.

This clonotype came up many times. V usage is TRBV5-1 and J usage is TRBJ2-1, with 9 bases fitting TRBD1. V was clipped by 1 base and J by 7 bases; unmatched bases: 6. CDR3 length equals 15 residues. Looked up from germline, CDR1 is SGHRS and CDR2 is YFSETQ. The CDR3 DNA follows: TGCGCCAGCAGCTTGCGGACAGGGGAAGGGAATGAGCAGTTCTTC. Encoded protein: CASSLRTGEGNEQFF.

This clonotype was seen many times. This chain joins TRBV28 and TRBJ2-1; D ambiguous. In germline, CDR1 is MDHEN, CDR2 SYDVKM. Trimming shortened V by 8 bases and J by 5 bases, and 13 bases separated the two germline ends. This CDR3 has 13 residues. The CDR3 DNA reads as TGTGCCAGCGCGTTCCTACCCCACAATGAGCAGTTCTTC. It yields the protein CASAFLPHNEQFF.